This entry lists 19 T cell receptor beta chains sequenced from one sample in a study of blood T cell repertoires in COVID-19. The data were produced by immunoSEQ multiplex PCR, yet TCRdb's version contains in-frame clones alone and is incomplete. The sample yields about 130,000 clones, 81% seen once. Specimen: peripheral blood. The receptors were sampled from a woman aged 45-65 years with acute or convalescent COVID-19.

The chain couples TRBV20-1 to TRBJ1-5; D is unresolved. V was cut by 3 bases and J by 9 bases, with 21 bases left in between. CDR1 is DFQATT, CDR2 SNEGSKA, per germline (reference sequence). CDR3 length equals 15 residues. DNA of the CDR3: TGCAGTGCTAGTCTCCGCGCCGGGAACCTGGGGCCCCAGCATTTT. Its protein is CSASLRAGNLGPQHF.

This chain links TRBV9 with TRBJ2-1; D call uncertain. V gave up 4 bases and J gave up 0 bases, with 8 bases separating them. The CDR3 is 14 residues long. Germline CDR1 reads SGDLS; CDR2 reads YYNGEE. Here the CDR3 reads CASSSRSSYNEQFF. In DNA form, the CDR3 reads TGTGCCAGCAGCTCCCGTAGCTCCTACAATGAGCAGTTCTTC. Looking up the rest from reference TRBV9 and TRBJ2-1 gives the full variable domain: DSGVTQTPKHLITATGQRVTLRCSPRSGDLSVYWYQQSLDQGLQFLIQYYNGEERAKGNILERFSAQQFPDLHSELNLSSLELGDSALYFCASSSRSSYNEQFFGPGTRLTVL.

The chain joins TRBV27 to TRBJ2-7; TRBD2 matches at 11 bases. CDR1 is MNHEY and CDR2 is SMNVEV in the germline V gene (reference sequence). J gave up 1 base and V 5 bases, and 7 bases lay outside the gene matches. This CDR3 comprises 16 residues. The CDR3 DNA follows: TGTGCCAGCAGTCCTTCCGGGACTAGCGGTTCCTACGAGCAGTACTTC. Translated: CASSPSGTSGSYEQYF.

This sequence joins TRBV18 and TRBJ1-5; D is uncertain. CDR3 length: 12 residues. CDR1 is KGHSH and CDR2 is LQKENI in the germline V gene. Trimming left V 5 bases short and J 4 bases short, with 6 bases between. The CDR3 DNA is TGTGCCAGCTCATCGACTAATCAGCCCCAGCATTTT. Residues: CASSSTNQPQHF.

V gene TRBV20-1 combines with J gene TRBJ1-6, with D unresolved. This CDR3 has 13 amino acids. Trimming took off 3 bases at V and 8 bases at J, with 11 bases between the two ends. CDR1 and CDR2 (germline): DFQATT, SNEGSKA (reference sequence). The CDR3 is CSASKGVDSPLHF. Here the CDR3 DNA reads TGCAGTGCTAGTAAGGGAGTCGATTCACCCCTCCACTTT.

This sequence joins TRBV9 and TRBJ2-2; D is possibly TRBD2 (6 bases). The CDR3 is 16 residues long. Germline values: CDR1 SGDLS, CDR2 YYNGEE. The germline V and J ends were trimmed by 4 bases and 7 bases, with 20 bases remaining between them. CDR3 coding DNA: TGTGCCAGCAGCCAGGGTGGGGCGGGGAGCCGCGGGGAGCTGTTTTTT. Protein sequence: CASSQGGAGSRGELFF.

This chain uses TRBV7-8 with TRBJ1-2; 7 bases map to TRBD1. The V gene end was trimmed by 5 bases and the J gene end by 6 bases; junction bases not matched to a gene: 6. This CDR3 has 13 amino acids. Germline V gives CDR1 SGHVS, CDR2 FQNEAQ. The CDR3 DNA reads as TGTGCCAGCAGCCCCCTGACAGGGAATGGCTACACCTTC. It specifies CASSPLTGNGYTF.

This rearrangement joins TRBV6-5 to TRBJ1-2; possible D gene TRBD1, 6 bases. The germline gives CDR1 MNHEY, CDR2 SVGAGI. The V gene lost 7 bases and the J gene lost 4 bases, with 19 bases spanning the gap. CDR3 length equals 15 residues. CDR3 in amino acids: CASTPLGGGAYGYTF. Written as DNA, the CDR3 is TGTGCCAGCACCCCCTTGGGAGGGGGTGCCTATGGCTACACCTTC.

The chain carries TRBV7-2 and TRBJ2-2; 12 bases fit TRBD2. J lost 6 bases, V lost 3 bases, and 8 bases had no gene match. CDR3 size: 17 residues. Per the germline V gene, CDR1 is SGHTA and CDR2 is FQGNSA. The CDR3 DNA sequence: TGTGCCAGCAGCTTCACGACTAGCGGGAGCGGGGCCGGGGAGCTGTTTTTT. It specifies CASSFTTSGSGAGELFF.

This clone was counted a single time. One end of the junction fails to match germline, which may point to a read error. The chain employs TRBV19 and TRBJ1-3, with a possible D match to TRBD1 (6 bases). The germline CDR1 and CDR2 sequences are LNHDA and SQIVND (reference sequence). The CDR3 runs to 14 residues. The CDR3 DNA reads as TGTGCCAGCAGTAACAGGGTCGGCGGAAACACCATATATTTT. This sequence encodes CASSNRVGGNTIYF.

V and J are TRBV5-1 and TRBJ1-1; maybe TRBD1 (6 bases). The CDR3 has 14 amino acids. V was pared by 3 bases and J by 5 bases, with 14 bases between. The germline CDR1 and CDR2 sequences are SGHRS and YFSETQ. This chain's CDR3 is CASSSGESGTEAFF. CDR3 sequence (DNA): TGCGCCAGCAGCTCAGGGGAATCGGGAACTGAAGCTTTCTTT.

The chain has TRBV7-9 and TRBJ2-2; tentative D call: TRBD1 (6 bases). Germline V CDR1 and CDR2: SEHNR, FQNEAQ (reference sequence). The CDR3 extends over 14 amino acids. V lost 5 bases and J 8 bases, leaving 15 bases between the germline ends. The CDR3, as DNA: TGTGCCAGCAGCCGAACAGGGATCGGTGGGGAGCTGTTTTTT. It translates to CASSRTGIGGELFF.

The chain combines TRBV7-2 with TRBJ2-7; 9 nucleotides match TRBD2. Germline V CDR1 and CDR2: SGHTA, FQGNSA. This CDR3 region has 15 residues. Losses at the gene ends were 0 bases for V and 3 bases for J; bases not matched to a gene: 3. The CDR3 protein is CASSLAALAGYEQYF. The CDR3 DNA sequence: TGTGCCAGCAGCTTAGCGGCACTAGCGGGCTACGAGCAGTACTTC.

The chain uses TRBV6-1 and TRBJ2-7; a possible D gene is TRBD1 (5 bases). This CDR3 is built from 13 residues. From germline, CDR1 is MNHNS and CDR2 SASEGT. Trimming pared 2 bases from V and 3 bases from J, leaving 8 bases between. The CDR3 bases are TGTGCCAGCAGTGAAAGGGGAAACTACGAGCAGTACTTC. Its translation is CASSERGNYEQYF.

The CDR3 region has the DNA TGTGCCAGCAGCCCCCGGGACAGGGGGCTTCGGGGCTACACCTTC. Translating it yields CASSPRDRGLRGYTF. V gene TRBV3-1 (or the pseudogene TRBV3-2) combines with J gene TRBJ1-2; TRBD1 matches 12 bases. Germline V CDR1 and CDR2: LGHDT, YNNKEL (reference sequence). The CDR3 totals 15 residues. V lost 4 bases, J lost 8 bases, and 8 bases stayed unmatched.

V and J are TRBV3-1 (or the pseudogene TRBV3-2) and TRBJ2-1, with 15 bases fitting TRBD2. This CDR3 contains 17 residues. Germline values: CDR1 LGHDT, CDR2 YNNKEL (reference sequence). Trimming removed 4 bases from V and 5 bases from J; junction bases left unmatched: 6. CDR3 sequence: CASSRPGLAGGDNEQFF. CDR3 DNA: TGTGCCAGCAGCCGCCCCGGACTAGCGGGAGGGGACAATGAGCAGTTCTTC.

This chain connects TRBV19 to TRBJ2-1, with 7 bases fitting TRBD2. Trimming removed 3 bases from V and 0 bases from J; junction bases left unmatched: 5. This CDR3 region has 16 residues. Germline V gene data show CDR1 as LNHDA and CDR2 as SQIVND (reference sequence). As DNA, the CDR3 is TGTGCCAGTAGTATTCCAGGCGGGAGCTCCTACAATGAGCAGTTCTTC. This encodes CASSIPGGSSYNEQFF.

The chain has TRBV16 and TRBJ1-6; 8 nucleotides match TRBD1. Trimming cost V 5 bases and J 6 bases; bases outside gene matches: 6. CDR3 length equals 15 residues. Germline V lookup: CDR1 KGHSY, CDR2 FQNENV. The CDR3 here is CASSLTTGANSPLHF. For the CDR3, the DNA is TGTGCCAGCAGCTTAACGACAGGGGCTAATTCACCCCTCCACTTT.

The chain combines TRBV6-5 with TRBJ2-5; 7 bases line up with TRBD1. Germline V CDR1 and CDR2: MNHEY, SVGAGI. This CDR3 has 14 amino acids. V shed 5 bases, J shed 4 bases, and the junction held 7 bases outside the gene matches. The CDR3 nucleotides are TGTGCCAGCAGTACAGACAGGGTGGTAGAGACCCAGTACTTC. Its protein is CASSTDRVVETQYF.